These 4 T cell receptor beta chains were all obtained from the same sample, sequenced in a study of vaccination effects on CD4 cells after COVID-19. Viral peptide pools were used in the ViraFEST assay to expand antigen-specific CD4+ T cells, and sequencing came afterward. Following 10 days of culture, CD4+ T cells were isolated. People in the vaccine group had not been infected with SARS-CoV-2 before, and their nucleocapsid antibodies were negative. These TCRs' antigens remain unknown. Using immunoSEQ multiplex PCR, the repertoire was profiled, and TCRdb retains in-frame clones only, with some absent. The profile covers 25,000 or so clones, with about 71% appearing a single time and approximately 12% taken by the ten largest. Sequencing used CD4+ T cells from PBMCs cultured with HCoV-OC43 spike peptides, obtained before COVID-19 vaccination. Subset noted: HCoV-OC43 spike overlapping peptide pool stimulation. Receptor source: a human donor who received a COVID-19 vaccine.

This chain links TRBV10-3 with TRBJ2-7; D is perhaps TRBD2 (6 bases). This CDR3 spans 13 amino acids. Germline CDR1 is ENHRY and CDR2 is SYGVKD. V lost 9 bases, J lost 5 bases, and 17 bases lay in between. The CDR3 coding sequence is TGTGCCATGGCGGGGCAGGGAGGCCACGAGCAGTACTTC. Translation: CAMAGQGGHEQYF.

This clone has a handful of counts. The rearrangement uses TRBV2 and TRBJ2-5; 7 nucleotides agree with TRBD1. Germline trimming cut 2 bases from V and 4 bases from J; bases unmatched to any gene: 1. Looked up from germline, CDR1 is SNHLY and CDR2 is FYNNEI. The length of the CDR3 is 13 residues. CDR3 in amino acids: CASSEYRGETQYF. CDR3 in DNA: TGTGCCAGCAGTGAATACAGGGGAGAGACCCAGTACTTC.

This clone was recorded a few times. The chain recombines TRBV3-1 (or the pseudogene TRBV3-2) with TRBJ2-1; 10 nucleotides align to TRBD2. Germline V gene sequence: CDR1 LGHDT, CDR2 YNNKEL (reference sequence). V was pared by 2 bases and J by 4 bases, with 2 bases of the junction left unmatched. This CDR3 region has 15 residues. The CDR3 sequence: CASSQTSGAYNEQFF. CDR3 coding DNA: TGTGCCAGCAGCCAAACTAGCGGGGCATACAATGAGCAGTTCTTC.

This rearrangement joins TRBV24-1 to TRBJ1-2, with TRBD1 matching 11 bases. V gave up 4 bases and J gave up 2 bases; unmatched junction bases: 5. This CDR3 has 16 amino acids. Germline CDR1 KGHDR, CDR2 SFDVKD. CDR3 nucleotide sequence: TGTGCCACCAGTGACGGACAGGGGGCCCCCAACTATGGCTACACCTTC. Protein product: CATSDGQGAPNYGYTF.